This T cell receptor beta chain was captured by sequencing in a study of spatial heterogeneity in lung cancer. Time point noted: sample taken at primary tumor resection. The donors, 70 to 80 patients with untreated early-stage non-small cell lung cancer, provided the samples. The library protocol tagged each TCR cDNA with a unique molecular identifier. TCRdb itself ran the 5' RACE reads through MiXCR, one entry per CDR3 protein. The table has more than 45,000 distinct CDR3 sequences, approximately 5% seen once. V lost 0 bases, J lost 4 bases, and 14 bases lay in between. The germline CDR1 and CDR2 sequences are SGHRS and YFSETQ. There are 16 residues in the CDR3.

This TCR derives from a male donor with early-stage non-small cell lung cancer. The rearrangement links TRBV5-1 to TRBJ2-1; D gene uncertain. The input for sequencing was PBMCs, taken at surgery. The CDR3: CASSLGDFGLYNEQFF. The CDR3 DNA follows: TGCGCCAGCAGCTTGGGGGATTTCGGGCTTTACAATGAGCAGTTCTTC.